The 22 T cell receptor beta chains given below trace back to one sample, sequenced in a study of T cell responses to AZD1222 COVID-19 vaccine. Assay used: immunoSEQ multiplex PCR; TCRdb lists only in-frame clones, some missing. The data show 110,000 to 150,000 clones, approximately 90% seen once. Here the sequenced sample was peripheral blood, taken on day 0 of AZD1222 vaccination. The origin of the receptors is an adult in good health.

This chain links TRBV4-1 with TRBJ2-1; 7 nucleotides align to TRBD2. J gave up 12 bases and V 0 bases, and 14 bases lay outside the gene matches. Germline V gene lookup returns CDR1 MGHRA and CDR2 YSYEKL. CDR3 length equals 16 residues. Here the CDR3 DNA reads TGCGCCAGCAGCCAAGATTCTAGCGGAAGGCTAGTGGTGCAGTTCTTC. Residues: CASSQDSSGRLVVQFF.

This clone was detected only once. V usage is TRBV11-3 and J usage is TRBJ2-2, with D tentatively TRBD1 (5 bases). Germline CDR1 reads SGHNT; CDR2 reads YENEEA. This CDR3 is 14 amino acids long. With 5 bases removed from V and 1 base from J, the gap between germline ends came to 8 bases. CDR3 sequence (DNA): TGTGCCAGCAGCCCCACAGGGAACACCGGGGAGCTGTTTTTT. Translated, it gives CASSPTGNTGELFF. Full variable domain (remainder filled in from reference TRBV11-3 and TRBJ2-2): EAGVVQSPRYKIIEKKQPVAFWCNPISGHNTLYWYLQNLGQGPELLIRYENEEAVDDSQLPKDRFSAERLKGVDSTLKIQPAELGDSAVYLCASSPTGNTGELFFGEGSRLTVL.

The chain links TRBV6-6 to TRBJ1-4; D gene unclear. Trimming removed 6 bases at V and 1 base at J, with 6 bases between. Germline assignment: CDR1 MNHNY and CDR2 SVGAGI (reference sequence). This CDR3 spans 13 amino acids. The CDR3 DNA is TGTGCCAGCAGGTTCCTAACTAATGAAAAACTGTTTTTT. Translation gives CASRFLTNEKLFF.

This clone was seen only once. The chain couples TRBV12-3 or TRBV12-4 to TRBJ1-5; possible D gene TRBD1, 5 bases. This CDR3 region has 13 residues. Trimming left V 5 bases short and J 3 bases short, with 8 bases between. The CDR3 coding sequence is TGTGCCAGCAGTACAGGTCACAATCAGCCCCAGCATTTT. This sequence encodes CASSTGHNQPQHF.

The chain uses TRBV5-1 and TRBJ1-6; D might be TRBD1 (5 bases). Germline CDR1 and CDR2: SGHRS and YFSETQ. The V end lost 2 bases, the J end lost 0 bases, and 6 bases lay between the germline ends. This CDR3 contains 15 residues. CDR3 sequence: CASSFDSSYNSPLHF. The CDR3 DNA reads as TGCGCCAGCAGCTTTGACAGCTCCTATAATTCACCCCTCCACTTT.

This sequence joins TRBV9 and TRBJ2-7; 8 positions match TRBD2. The germline gives CDR1 SGDLS, CDR2 YYNGEE. The CDR3 consists of 14 residues. V gave up 4 bases and J gave up 7 bases; unmatched junction bases: 10. CDR3 nucleotides: TGTGCCAGCAGCCCAAGCGGGAGCCTAGGAGAGCAGTACTTC. Residues: CASSPSGSLGEQYF.

V is TRBV5-4 and J is TRBJ2-1; maybe TRBD1 (5 bases). V was pared by 3 bases and J by 1 base, with 17 bases between. The CDR3 spans 17 residues. The germline CDR1 and CDR2 sequences are SGHNT and YYREEE (reference sequence). The DNA for the CDR3 is TGTGCCAGCAGCTGGAAAATGAGTCCAGGGTCCTACAATGAGCAGTTCTTC. Amino acids: CASSWKMSPGSYNEQFF.

The chain combines TRBV7-2 with TRBJ1-2; D is unresolved. The length of the CDR3 is 13 residues. Trimming shortened V by 3 bases and J by 7 bases, and 12 bases separated the two germline ends. The germline V gene has CDR1 SGHTA and CDR2 FQGNSA. This CDR3 reads CASSLSSVFGYTF. The CDR3 coding sequence is TGTGCCAGCAGCTTGAGTTCCGTTTTTGGCTACACCTTC.

Details on this clone: An end of the junction does not agree with germline; a read error may underlie this. The chain recombines TRBV7-7 with TRBJ2-7; unclear D gene. The CDR3 extends over 14 amino acids. Looked up from germline, CDR1 is SSHAT and CDR2 is FNYEAQ (reference sequence). The CDR3 sequence: CASSPTFGLTKQYF. Written as DNA, the CDR3 is TGTGCTAGCAGCCCCACCTTTGGTCTTACGAAGCAGTACTTC.

The V call is TRBV7-9, the J call TRBJ1-3, with D perhaps TRBD1 (5 bases). Germline loops: CDR1 SEHNR, CDR2 FQNEAQ (reference sequence). CDR3 length equals 14 residues. V was pared by 4 bases and J by 5 bases, with 12 bases between. The CDR3 here is CASSSSGTRNTIYF. As DNA, the CDR3 is TGTGCCAGCAGCTCTTCCGGGACGAGAAACACCATATATTTT.

The V and J genes are TRBV3-1 (or the pseudogene TRBV3-2) and TRBJ1-2; no clear D gene. Germline loops: CDR1 LGHDT, CDR2 YNNKEL (reference sequence). This CDR3 spans 12 amino acids. V was shortened by 0 bases and J by 8 bases, with 7 bases between the two germline ends. The CDR3 here is CASSQDPGGYTF. Here the CDR3 DNA reads TGTGCCAGCAGCCAAGATCCCGGGGGCTACACCTTC.

This chain joins TRBV5-5 and TRBJ2-6, with 12 bases identical to TRBD2. CDR3 length: 16 amino acids. With 3 bases clipped from V and 2 bases from J, the junction kept 0 bases outside the gene matches. Germline V lookup: CDR1 SGHKS, CDR2 YYEKEE (reference sequence). Here the CDR3 reads CASSWTSGTGANVLTF. In nucleotides, the CDR3 is TGTGCCAGCAGCTGGACTAGCGGGACTGGGGCCAACGTCCTGACTTTC.

The gene calls are TRBV25-1 and TRBJ2-6; D is possibly TRBD2 (6 bases). The CDR3 is 15 residues long. V was shortened by 5 bases and J by 1 base, with 9 bases between the two germline ends. CDR1 is MGHDK, CDR2 SYGVNS, per germline. Here the CDR3 reads CASSTRGSGANVLTF. CDR3 bases: TGTGCCAGCAGTACCCGGGGGTCTGGGGCCAACGTCCTGACTTTC. The full variable domain, in which reference TRBV25-1 and TRBJ2-6 provide the parts outside the CDR3, is EADIYQTPRYLVIGTGKKITLECSQTMGHDKMYWYQQDPGMELHLIHYSYGVNSTEKGDLSSESTVSRIRTEHFPLTLESARPSHTSQYLCASSTRGSGANVLTFGAGSRLTVL.

The chain combines TRBV7-9 with TRBJ2-1; 8 bases line up with TRBD2. Germline CDR1 is SEHNR and CDR2 is FQNEAQ (reference sequence). The CDR3 has 17 amino acids. J lost 8 bases, V lost 5 bases, and 17 bases had no gene match. The CDR3 spells CASSTEANGRAPDEQFF. In DNA, the CDR3 is TGTGCCAGCAGCACTGAGGCGAACGGGAGGGCTCCGGATGAGCAGTTCTTC.

This sequence joins TRBV2 and TRBJ1-5, with D uncertain. From germline, CDR1 is SNHLY and CDR2 FYNNEI. Trimming removed 8 bases at V and 0 bases at J, with 8 bases between. The CDR3 sequence is 13 residues long. This CDR3 is CASGGDSNQPQHF. The CDR3, as DNA: TGTGCCAGCGGCGGGGATAGCAATCAGCCCCAGCATTTT.

The chain is built from TRBV11-3 and TRBJ2-3, with D uncertain. Trimming took off 1 base at V and 5 bases at J, with 1 base between the two ends. CDR3 size: 11 residues. The germline CDR1 and CDR2 sequences are SGHNT and YENEEA. This CDR3 reads CASSLGDTQYF. The CDR3 coding sequence is TGTGCCAGCAGCTTAGGAGATACGCAGTATTTT.

The gene calls are TRBV6-5 and TRBJ1-2; no reliable D call. Germline V gene sequence: CDR1 MNHEY, CDR2 SVGAGI. V was shortened by 5 bases and J by 5 bases, with 15 bases between the two germline ends. The CDR3 totals 14 residues. The CDR3 reads CASSLRSIGYGYTF. The CDR3 bases are TGTGCCAGCAGTCTACGATCGATAGGATATGGCTACACCTTC.

The V and J genes are TRBV24-1 and TRBJ1-3; D call uncertain. CDR1 is KGHDR and CDR2 is SFDVKD in the germline V gene. The CDR3 spans 13 residues. V lost 6 bases to trimming and J lost 4 bases, with 9 bases between them. CDR3 sequence (DNA): TGTGCCACCAGTACCCCGCAGGGAAACACCATATATTTT. Amino acids: CATSTPQGNTIYF.

The genes are TRBV4-3 and TRBJ2-1; D is perhaps TRBD1 or TRBD2 (5 bases each). This CDR3 has 15 amino acids. Germline V lookup: CDR1 LGHNA, CDR2 YSLEER. Trimming pared 0 bases from V and 3 bases from J, leaving 9 bases between. The CDR3 DNA reads as TGCGCCAGCAGCCAAGATTTTGGGGGCTACAATGAGCAGTTCTTC. This gives the protein CASSQDFGGYNEQFF.

The J gene is TRBJ1-5, the V gene TRBV28, with D possibly being TRBD1 (6 bases). Trimming cost V 3 bases and J 1 base, with 10 bases left between them. The CDR3 is 15 amino acids. The germline gives CDR1 MDHEN, CDR2 SYDVKM. The CDR3 nucleotides read TGTGCCAGCAGTTTGGAGGGGGGGAGCAATCAGCCCCAGCATTTT. As protein: CASSLEGGSNQPQHF.

This clone was detected once. This chain connects TRBV28 to TRBJ1-5; 9 bases are a match to TRBD1. Germline assignment: CDR1 MDHEN and CDR2 SYDVKM. The CDR3 extends over 18 amino acids. Losses at the gene ends were 2 bases for V and 7 bases for J; bases not matched to a gene: 15. CDR3 sequence reads: CASSLPPWTGVAVQPQHF. DNA of the CDR3: TGTGCCAGCAGTTTACCGCCTTGGACAGGGGTAGCTGTGCAGCCCCAGCATTTT.

This chain links TRBV30 with TRBJ2-7; D uncertain. V dropped 2 bases and J dropped 5 bases, with 7 bases sitting between them. The CDR3 length is 11 residues. Germline V gene sequence: CDR1 GTSNPN, CDR2 SVGIG (reference sequence). The CDR3, as DNA: TGTGCCTGGAGTAGGGATCACGAGCAGTACTTC. This encodes CAWSRDHEQYF.